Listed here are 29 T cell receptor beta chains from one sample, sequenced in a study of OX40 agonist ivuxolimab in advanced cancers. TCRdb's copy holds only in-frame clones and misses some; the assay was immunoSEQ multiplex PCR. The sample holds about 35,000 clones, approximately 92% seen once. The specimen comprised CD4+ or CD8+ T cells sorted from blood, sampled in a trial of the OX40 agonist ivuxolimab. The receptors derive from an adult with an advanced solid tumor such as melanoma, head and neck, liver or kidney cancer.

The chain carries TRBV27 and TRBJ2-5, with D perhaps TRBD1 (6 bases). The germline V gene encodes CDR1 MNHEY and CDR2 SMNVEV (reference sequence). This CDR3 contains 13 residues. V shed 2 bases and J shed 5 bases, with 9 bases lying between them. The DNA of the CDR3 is TGTGCCAGCAGTTTAGACAGGTGGGAGACCCAGTACTTC. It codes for CASSLDRWETQYF.

As DNA, the CDR3 is TGTGCCAGCAGCTTTGGTGCGTTCCCTTATGGCTACACCTTC. It yields the protein CASSFGAFPYGYTF. The rearrangement links TRBV5-6 to TRBJ1-2; D gene uncertain. CDR1 is SGHDT, CDR2 YYEEEE, per germline. This CDR3 is 14 amino acids long. Between the trimmed V and J ends, which lost 2 bases and 5 bases, there was a span of 13 bases.

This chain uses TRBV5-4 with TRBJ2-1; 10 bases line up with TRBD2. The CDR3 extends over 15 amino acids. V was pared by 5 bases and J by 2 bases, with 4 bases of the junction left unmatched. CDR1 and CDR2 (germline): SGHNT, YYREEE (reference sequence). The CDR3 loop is CASSHTSGTYNEQFF. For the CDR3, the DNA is TGTGCCAGCAGTCATACTAGCGGGACCTACAATGAGCAGTTCTTC.

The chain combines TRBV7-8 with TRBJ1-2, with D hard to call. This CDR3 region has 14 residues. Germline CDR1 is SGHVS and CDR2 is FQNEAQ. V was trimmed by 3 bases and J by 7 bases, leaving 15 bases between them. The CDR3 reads CASSLGGSGPGYTF. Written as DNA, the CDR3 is TGTGCCAGCAGCTTGGGCGGGAGTGGTCCTGGCTACACCTTC.

The CDR3 DNA reads as TGTGCCACTTCTAGCGGATTTGACTACGAGCAGTACTTC. This translates into CATSSGFDYEQYF. This chain uses TRBV15 with TRBJ2-7, with 7 positions matching TRBD2. CDR1 is LNHNV and CDR2 is YYDKDF in the germline V gene (reference sequence). CDR3 size: 13 residues. V lost 9 bases and J lost 3; bases outside the gene matches: 8. The full variable domain, with the rest looked up from reference TRBV15 and TRBJ2-7, is DAMVIQNPRYQVTQFGKPVTLSCSQTLNHNVMYWYQQKSSQAPKLLFHYYDKDFNNEADTPDNFQSRRPNTSFCFLDIRSPGLGDTAMYLCATSSGFDYEQYFGPGTRLTVT.

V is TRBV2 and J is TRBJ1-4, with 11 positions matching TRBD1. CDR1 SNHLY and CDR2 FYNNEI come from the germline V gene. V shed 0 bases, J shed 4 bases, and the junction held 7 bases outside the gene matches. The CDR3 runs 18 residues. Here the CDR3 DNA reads TGTGCCAGCAGTGAAGCGTGGGGACAGGGGGGTTTTAATGAAAAACTGTTTTTT. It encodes CASSEAWGQGGFNEKLFF.

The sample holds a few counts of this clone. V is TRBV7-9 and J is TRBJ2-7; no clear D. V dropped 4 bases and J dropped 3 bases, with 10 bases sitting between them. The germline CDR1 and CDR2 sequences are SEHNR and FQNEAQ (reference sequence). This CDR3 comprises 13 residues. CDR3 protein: CASSWDTYYEQYF. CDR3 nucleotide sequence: TGTGCCAGCAGCTGGGATACGTACTACGAGCAGTACTTC.

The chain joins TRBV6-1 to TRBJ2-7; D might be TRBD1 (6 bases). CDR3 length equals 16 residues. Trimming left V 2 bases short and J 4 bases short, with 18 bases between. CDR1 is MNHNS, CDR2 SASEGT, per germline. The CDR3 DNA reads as TGTGCCAGCAGTGAACAGGGGCCCCCTTCCTCTTACGAGCAGTACTTC. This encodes CASSEQGPPSSYEQYF.

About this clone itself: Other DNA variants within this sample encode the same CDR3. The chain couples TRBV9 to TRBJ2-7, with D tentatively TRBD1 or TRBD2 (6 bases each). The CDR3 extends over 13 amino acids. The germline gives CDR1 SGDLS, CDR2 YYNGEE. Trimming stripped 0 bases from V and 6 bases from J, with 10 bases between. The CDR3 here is CASSVATGAEQYF. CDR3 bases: TGTGCCAGCAGCGTAGCAACGGGGGCCGAGCAGTACTTC.

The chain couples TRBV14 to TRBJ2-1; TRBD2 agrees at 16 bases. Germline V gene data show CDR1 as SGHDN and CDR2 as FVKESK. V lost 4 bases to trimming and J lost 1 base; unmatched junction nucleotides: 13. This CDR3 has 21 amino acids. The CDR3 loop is CASSPGLAGGPVVWSYNEQFF. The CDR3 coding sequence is TGTGCCAGCAGCCCGGGACTAGCGGGAGGGCCCGTTGTATGGTCCTACAATGAGCAGTTCTTC. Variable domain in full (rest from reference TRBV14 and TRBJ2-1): EAGVTQFPSHSVIEKGQTVTLRCDPISGHDNLYWYRRVMGKEIKFLLHFVKESKQDESGMPNNRFLAERTGGTYSTLKVQPAELEDSGVYFCASSPGLAGGPVVWSYNEQFFGPGTRLTVL.

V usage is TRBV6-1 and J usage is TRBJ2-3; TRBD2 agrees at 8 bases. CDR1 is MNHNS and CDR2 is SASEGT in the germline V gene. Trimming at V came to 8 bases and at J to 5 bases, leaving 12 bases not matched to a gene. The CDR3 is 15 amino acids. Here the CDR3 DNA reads TGTGCCAGCCGGCTGGTAGCGGGATCCGTAGATACGCAGTATTTT. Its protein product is CASRLVAGSVDTQYF.

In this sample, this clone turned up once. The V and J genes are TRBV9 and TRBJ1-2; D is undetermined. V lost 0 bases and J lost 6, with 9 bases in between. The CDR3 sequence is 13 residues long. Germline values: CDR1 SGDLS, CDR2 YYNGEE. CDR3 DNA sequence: TGTGCCAGCAGCGTAGTCAGTGGCGATGGCTACACCTTC. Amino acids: CASSVVSGDGYTF.

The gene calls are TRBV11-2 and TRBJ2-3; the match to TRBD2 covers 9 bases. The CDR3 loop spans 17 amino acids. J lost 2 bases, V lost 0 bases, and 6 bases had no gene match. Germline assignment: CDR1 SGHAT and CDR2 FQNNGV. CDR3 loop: CASSLDTSGHITDTQYF. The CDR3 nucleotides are TGTGCCAGCAGCTTAGATACTAGCGGGCACATCACAGATACGCAGTATTTT.

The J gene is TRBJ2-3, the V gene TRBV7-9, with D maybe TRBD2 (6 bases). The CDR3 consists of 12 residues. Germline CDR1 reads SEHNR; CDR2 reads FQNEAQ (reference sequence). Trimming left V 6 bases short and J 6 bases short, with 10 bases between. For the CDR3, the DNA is TGTGCCAGCAGTCCGGGAGCCGATACGCAGTATTTT. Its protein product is CASSPGADTQYF.

CDR3 nucleotide sequence: TGTGCCAGCAGTTTCTCAGACAATCAGCCCCAGCATTTT. Translating gives CASSFSDNQPQHF. The rearrangement uses TRBV27 and TRBJ1-5; unclear D gene. The CDR3 spans 13 residues. CDR1 is MNHEY and CDR2 is SMNVEV in the germline V gene (reference sequence). Trimming cost V 3 bases and J 3 bases, with 6 bases left between them.

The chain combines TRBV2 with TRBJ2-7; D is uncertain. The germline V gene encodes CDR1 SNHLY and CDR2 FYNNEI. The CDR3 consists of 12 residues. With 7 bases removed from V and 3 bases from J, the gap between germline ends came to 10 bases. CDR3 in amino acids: CASIPASYEQYF. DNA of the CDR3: TGTGCCAGCATCCCCGCTAGCTACGAGCAGTACTTC.

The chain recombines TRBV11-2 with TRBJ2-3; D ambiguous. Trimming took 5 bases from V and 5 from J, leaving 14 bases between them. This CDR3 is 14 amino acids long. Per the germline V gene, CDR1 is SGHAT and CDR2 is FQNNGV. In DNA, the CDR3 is TGTGCCAGCAGCCCACCGGTCCGGAGAGATACGCAGTATTTT. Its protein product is CASSPPVRRDTQYF.

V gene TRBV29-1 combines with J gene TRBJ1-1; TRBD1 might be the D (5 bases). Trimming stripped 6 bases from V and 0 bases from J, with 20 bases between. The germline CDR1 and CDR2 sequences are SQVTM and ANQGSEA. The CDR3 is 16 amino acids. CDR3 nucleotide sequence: TGCAGCGTCGCAATCGGGGGGGAAGTAATGAACACTGAAGCTTTCTTT. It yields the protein CSVAIGGEVMNTEAFF.

CDR3 loop: CASSQDIGGRSGYGYTF. In nucleotides, the CDR3 is TGCGCCAGCAGCCAAGATATCGGGGGGCGCTCCGGCTATGGCTACACCTTC. V gene TRBV4-3 combines with J gene TRBJ1-2; TRBD1 might be the D (6 bases). This CDR3 contains 17 residues. V was trimmed by 0 bases and J by 4 bases, leaving 18 bases between them. Germline V gene data show CDR1 as LGHNA and CDR2 as YSLEER.

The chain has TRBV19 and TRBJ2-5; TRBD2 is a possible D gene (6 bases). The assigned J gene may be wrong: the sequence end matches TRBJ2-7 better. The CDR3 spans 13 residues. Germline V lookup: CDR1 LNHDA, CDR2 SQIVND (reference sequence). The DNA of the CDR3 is TGTGATAATAAGGACTCGGGAGACTACGAGCAGTACTTC. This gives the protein CDNKDSGDYEQYF.

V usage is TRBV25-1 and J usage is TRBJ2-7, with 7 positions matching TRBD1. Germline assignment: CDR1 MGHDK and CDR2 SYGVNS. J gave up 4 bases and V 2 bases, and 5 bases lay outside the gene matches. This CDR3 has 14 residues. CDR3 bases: TGTGCCAGCAGTGAAGCAGGGGGTGGATACGAGCAGTACTTC. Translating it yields CASSEAGGGYEQYF.

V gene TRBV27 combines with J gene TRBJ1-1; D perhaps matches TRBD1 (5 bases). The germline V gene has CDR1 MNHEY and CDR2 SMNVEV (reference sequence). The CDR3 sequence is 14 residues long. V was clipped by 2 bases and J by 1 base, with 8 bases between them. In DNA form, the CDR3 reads TGTGCCAGCAGTTTAACGGGGCCGAACACTGAAGCTTTCTTT. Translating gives CASSLTGPNTEAFF.

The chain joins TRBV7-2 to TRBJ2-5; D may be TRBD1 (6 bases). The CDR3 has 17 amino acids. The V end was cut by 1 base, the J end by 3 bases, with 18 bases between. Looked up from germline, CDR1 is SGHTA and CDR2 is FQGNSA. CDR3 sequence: CASSLEAHRVREETQYF. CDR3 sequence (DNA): TGTGCCAGCAGCTTAGAGGCCCACAGGGTAAGGGAAGAGACCCAGTACTTC. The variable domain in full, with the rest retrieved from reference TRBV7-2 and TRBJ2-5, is GAGVSQSPSNKVTEKGKDVELRCDPISGHTALYWYRQSLGQGLEFLIYFQGNSAPDKSGLPSDRFSAERTGGSVSTLTIQRTQQEDSAVYLCASSLEAHRVREETQYFGPGTRLLVL.

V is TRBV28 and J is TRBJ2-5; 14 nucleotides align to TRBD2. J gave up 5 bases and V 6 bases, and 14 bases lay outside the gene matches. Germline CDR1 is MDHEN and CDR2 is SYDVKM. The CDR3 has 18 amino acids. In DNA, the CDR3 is TGTGCCAGCAGAGATGGACTAGCGGGAGGCGCAGGAGGGGAGACCCAGTACTTC. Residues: CASRDGLAGGAGGETQYF.

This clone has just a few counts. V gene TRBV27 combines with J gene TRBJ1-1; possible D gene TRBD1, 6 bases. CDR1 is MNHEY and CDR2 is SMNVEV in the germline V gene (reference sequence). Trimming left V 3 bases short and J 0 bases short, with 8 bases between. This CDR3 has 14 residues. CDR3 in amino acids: CASSLAGVNTEAFF. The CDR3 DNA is TGTGCCAGCAGTTTGGCAGGGGTGAACACTGAAGCTTTCTTT.

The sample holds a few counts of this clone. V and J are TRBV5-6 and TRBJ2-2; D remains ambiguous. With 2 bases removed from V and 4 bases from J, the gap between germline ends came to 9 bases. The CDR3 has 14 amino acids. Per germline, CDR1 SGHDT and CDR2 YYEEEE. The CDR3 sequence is CASSFSVLTGELFF. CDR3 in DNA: TGTGCCAGCAGCTTTTCGGTCCTCACCGGGGAGCTGTTTTTT.

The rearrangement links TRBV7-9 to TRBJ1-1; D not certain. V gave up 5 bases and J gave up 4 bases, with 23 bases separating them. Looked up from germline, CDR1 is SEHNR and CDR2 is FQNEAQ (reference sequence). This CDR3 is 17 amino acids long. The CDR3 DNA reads TGTGCCAGCAGCCCAATAAATTACCGGGAACTTAGCACTGAAGCTTTCTTT. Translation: CASSPINYRELSTEAFF.

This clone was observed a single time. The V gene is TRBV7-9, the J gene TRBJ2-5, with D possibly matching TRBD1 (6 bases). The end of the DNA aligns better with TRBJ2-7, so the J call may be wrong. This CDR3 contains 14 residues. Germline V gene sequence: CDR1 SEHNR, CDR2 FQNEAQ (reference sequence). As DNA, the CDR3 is TGTGCCAGCCAGGACAGTGGGACGAGTATCGAGCAGTACTTC. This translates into CASQDSGTSIEQYF.

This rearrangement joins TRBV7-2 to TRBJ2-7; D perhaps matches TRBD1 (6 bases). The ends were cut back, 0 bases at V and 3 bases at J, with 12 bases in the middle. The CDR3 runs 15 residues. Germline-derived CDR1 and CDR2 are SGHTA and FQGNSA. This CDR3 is CASSLASGAVYEQYF. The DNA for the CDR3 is TGTGCCAGCAGCTTAGCCTCAGGGGCTGTCTACGAGCAGTACTTC.